This entry lists 4 T cell receptor beta chains sequenced from one sample in a study of blood T cell repertoires in COVID-19. The protocol was immunoSEQ multiplex PCR, while the TCRdb copy is restricted to in-frame clones and leaves out a portion. This table has fewer than 200,000 clones, around 80% appearing once. The sample consisted of peripheral blood. The source of these receptors is a man aged 55 to 70 with acute or convalescent COVID-19.

This chain connects TRBV12-3 or TRBV12-4 to TRBJ2-7; TRBD1 might be the D (6 bases). CDR3 length equals 13 residues. V lost 1 base and J 4 bases, leaving 8 bases between the germline ends. The CDR3 DNA sequence: TGTGCCAGCAGTTTAGGGGGGACATACGAGCAGTACTTC. It translates to CASSLGGTYEQYF.

The rearrangement links TRBV3-1 (or the pseudogene TRBV3-2) to TRBJ2-5, with D unclear. The CDR3 is 12 amino acids. Germline V gene sequence: CDR1 LGHDT, CDR2 YNNKEL (reference sequence). V lost 2 bases and J 5 bases, leaving 6 bases between the germline ends. Here the CDR3 reads CASSQWAETQYF. The CDR3 DNA reads TGTGCCAGCAGCCAATGGGCGGAGACCCAGTACTTC.

The V and J genes are TRBV6-1 and TRBJ1-1; D possibly corresponds to TRBD1 (5 bases). V lost 4 bases and J 1 base, leaving 19 bases between the germline ends. CDR1 is MNHNS and CDR2 is SASEGT in the germline V gene. CDR3 length: 17 residues. CDR3 DNA: TGTGCCAGCAGTGCCATTGCAGGGCAGATGGGGAACACTGAAGCTTTCTTT. Protein product: CASSAIAGQMGNTEAFF.

The chain uses TRBV7-9 and TRBJ1-2, with 8 bases that match TRBD1. After removal of 6 bases from V and 5 bases from J, the junction contained 8 bases not matched to a gene. The CDR3 loop spans 14 amino acids. Germline V CDR1 and CDR2: SEHNR, FQNEAQ (reference sequence). The CDR3 bases are TGTGCCAGCAGTCTTATCGGGACAGGATATGGCTACACCTTC. It yields the protein CASSLIGTGYGYTF.